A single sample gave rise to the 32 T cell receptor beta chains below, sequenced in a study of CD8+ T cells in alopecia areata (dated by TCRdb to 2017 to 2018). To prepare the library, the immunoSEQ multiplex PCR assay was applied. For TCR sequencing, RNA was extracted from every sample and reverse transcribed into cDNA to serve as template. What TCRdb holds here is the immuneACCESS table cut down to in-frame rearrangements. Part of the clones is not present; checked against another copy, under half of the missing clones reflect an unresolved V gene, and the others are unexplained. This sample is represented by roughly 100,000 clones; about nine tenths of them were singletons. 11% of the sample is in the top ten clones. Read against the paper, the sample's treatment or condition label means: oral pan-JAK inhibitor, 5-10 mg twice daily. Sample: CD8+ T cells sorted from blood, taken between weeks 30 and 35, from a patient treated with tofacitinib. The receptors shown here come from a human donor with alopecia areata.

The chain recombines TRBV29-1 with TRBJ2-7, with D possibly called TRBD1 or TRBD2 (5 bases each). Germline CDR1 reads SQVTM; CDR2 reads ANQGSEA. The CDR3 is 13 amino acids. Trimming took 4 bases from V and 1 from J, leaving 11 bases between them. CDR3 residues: CSVASGRSYEQYF. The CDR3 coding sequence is TGCAGCGTTGCTTCGGGACGTTCCTACGAGCAGTACTTC.

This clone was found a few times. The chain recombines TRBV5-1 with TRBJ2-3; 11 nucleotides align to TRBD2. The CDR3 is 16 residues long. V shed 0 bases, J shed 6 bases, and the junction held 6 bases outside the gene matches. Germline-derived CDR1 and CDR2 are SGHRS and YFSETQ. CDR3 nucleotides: TGCGCCAGCAGCTTGGAAATAGCGGGAGGGCCGGATACGCAGTATTTT. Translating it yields CASSLEIAGGPDTQYF.

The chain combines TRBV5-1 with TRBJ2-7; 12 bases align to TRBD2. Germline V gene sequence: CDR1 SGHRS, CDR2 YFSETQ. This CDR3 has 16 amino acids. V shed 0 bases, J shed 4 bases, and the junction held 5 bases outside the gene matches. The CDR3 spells CASSLAGLAGRYEQYF. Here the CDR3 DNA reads TGCGCCAGCAGCTTGGCCGGACTAGCGGGAAGGTACGAGCAGTACTTC. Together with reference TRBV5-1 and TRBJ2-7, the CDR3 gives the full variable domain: KAGVTQTPRYLIKTRGQQVTLSCSPISGHRSVSWYQQTPGQGLQFLFEYFSETQRNKGNFPGRFSGRQFSNSRSEMNVSTLELGDSALYLCASSLAGLAGRYEQYFGPGTRLTVT.

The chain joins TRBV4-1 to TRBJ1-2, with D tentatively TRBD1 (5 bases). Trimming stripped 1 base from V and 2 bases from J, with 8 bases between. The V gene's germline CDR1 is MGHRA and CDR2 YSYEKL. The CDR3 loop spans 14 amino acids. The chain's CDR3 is CASSQAGINYGYTF. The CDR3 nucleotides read TGCGCCAGCAGCCAAGCAGGGATAAACTATGGCTACACCTTC.

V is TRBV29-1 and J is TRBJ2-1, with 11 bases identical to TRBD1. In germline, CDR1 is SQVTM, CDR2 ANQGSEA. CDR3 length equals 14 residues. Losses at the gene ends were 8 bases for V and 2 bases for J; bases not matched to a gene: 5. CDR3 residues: CSLSGQGAYNEQFF. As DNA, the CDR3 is TGCAGCCTGTCGGGACAGGGGGCCTACAATGAGCAGTTCTTC.

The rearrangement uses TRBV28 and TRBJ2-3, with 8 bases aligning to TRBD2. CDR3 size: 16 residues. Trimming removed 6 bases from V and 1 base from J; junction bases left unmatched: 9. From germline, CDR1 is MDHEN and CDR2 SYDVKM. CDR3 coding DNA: TGTGCCAGCAGCTTAATCGGGGGGGCCGGCACAGATACGCAGTATTTT. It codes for CASSLIGGAGTDTQYF.

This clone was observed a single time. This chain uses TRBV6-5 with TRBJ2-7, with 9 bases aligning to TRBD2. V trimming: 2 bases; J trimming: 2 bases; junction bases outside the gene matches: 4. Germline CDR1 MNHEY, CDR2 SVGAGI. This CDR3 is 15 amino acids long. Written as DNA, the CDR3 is TGTGCCAGCAGTTACGGCGGGGGGGCCCCCTACGAGCAGTACTTC. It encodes CASSYGGGAPYEQYF.

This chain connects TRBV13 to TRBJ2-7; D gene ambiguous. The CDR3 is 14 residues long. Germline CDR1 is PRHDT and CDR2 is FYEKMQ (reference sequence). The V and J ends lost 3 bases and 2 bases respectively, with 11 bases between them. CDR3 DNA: TGTGCCAGCAGCTTTGCCTCCCACGCCTACGAGCAGTACTTC. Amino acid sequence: CASSFASHAYEQYF.

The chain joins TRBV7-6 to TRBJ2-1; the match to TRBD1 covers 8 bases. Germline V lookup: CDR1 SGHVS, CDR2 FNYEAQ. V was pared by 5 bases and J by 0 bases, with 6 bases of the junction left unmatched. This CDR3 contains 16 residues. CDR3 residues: CASSLRQGSSYNEQFF. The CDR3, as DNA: TGTGCCAGCAGCCTTCGACAGGGGAGCTCCTACAATGAGCAGTTCTTC.

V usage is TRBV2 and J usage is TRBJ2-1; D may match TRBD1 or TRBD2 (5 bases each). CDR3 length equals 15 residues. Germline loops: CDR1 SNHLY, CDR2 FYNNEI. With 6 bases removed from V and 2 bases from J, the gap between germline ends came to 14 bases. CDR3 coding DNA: TGTGCCAGCAGCCTGGGACGGGACGCCTACAATGAGCAGTTCTTC. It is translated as CASSLGRDAYNEQFF.

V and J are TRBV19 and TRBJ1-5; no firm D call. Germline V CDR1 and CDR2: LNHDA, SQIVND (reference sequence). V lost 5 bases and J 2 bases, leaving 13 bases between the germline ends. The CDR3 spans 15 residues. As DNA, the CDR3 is TGTGCCAGTAGTGCCGACCTTTCGGGCAATCAGCCCCAGCATTTT. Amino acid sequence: CASSADLSGNQPQHF. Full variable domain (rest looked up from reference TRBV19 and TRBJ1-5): DGGITQSPKYLFRKEGQNVTLSCEQNLNHDAMYWYRQDPGQGLRLIYYSQIVNDFQKGDIAEGYSVSREKKESFPLTVTSAQKNPTAFYLCASSADLSGNQPQHFGDGTRLSIL.

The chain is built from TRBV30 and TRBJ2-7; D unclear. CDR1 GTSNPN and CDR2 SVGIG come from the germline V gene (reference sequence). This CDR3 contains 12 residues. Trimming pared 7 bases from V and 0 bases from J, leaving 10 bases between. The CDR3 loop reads CAFDRSSYEQYF. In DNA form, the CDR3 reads TGTGCCTTCGATCGGAGCTCCTACGAGCAGTACTTC. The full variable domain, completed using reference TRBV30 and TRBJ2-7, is SQTIHQWPATLVQPVGSPLSLECTVEGTSNPNLYWYRQAAGRGLQLLFYSVGIGQISSEVPQNLSASRPQDRQFILSSKKLLLSDSGFYLCAFDRSSYEQYFGPGTRLTVT.

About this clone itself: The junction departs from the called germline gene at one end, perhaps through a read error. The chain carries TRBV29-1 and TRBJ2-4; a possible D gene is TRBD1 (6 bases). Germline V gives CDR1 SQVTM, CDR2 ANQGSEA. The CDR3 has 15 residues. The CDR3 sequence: CSVEDGGQGLHIQYF. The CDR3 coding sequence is TGCAGCGTAGAAGATGGCGGCCAGGGGTTACACATTCAGTACTTC.

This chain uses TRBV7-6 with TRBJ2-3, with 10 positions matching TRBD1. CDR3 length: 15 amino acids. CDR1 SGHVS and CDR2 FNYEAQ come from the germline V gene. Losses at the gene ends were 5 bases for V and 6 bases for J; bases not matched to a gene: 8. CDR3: CASSPPDRGPDTQYF. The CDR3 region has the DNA TGTGCCAGCAGCCCCCCCGACAGGGGGCCCGATACGCAGTATTTT.

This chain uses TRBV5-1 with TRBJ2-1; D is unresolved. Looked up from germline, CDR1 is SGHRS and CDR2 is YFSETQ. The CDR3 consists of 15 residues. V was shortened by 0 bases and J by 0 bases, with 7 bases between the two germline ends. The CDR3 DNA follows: TGCGCCAGCAGCTTGGAGATCAGCTCCTACAATGAGCAGTTCTTC. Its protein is CASSLEISSYNEQFF.

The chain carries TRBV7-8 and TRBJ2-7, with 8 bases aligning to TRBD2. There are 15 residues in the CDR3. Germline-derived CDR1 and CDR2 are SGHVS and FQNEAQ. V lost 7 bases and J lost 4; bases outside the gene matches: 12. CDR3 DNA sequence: TGTGCCAGCACCGACGCCGGGACTAGTGGGTACGAGCAGTACTTC. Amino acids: CASTDAGTSGYEQYF.

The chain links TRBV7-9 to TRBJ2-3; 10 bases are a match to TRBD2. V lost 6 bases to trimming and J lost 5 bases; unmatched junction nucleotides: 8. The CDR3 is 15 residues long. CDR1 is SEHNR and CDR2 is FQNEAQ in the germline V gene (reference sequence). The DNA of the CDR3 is TGTGCCAGCAGAAACCCGCTAGCGGGAGTAGATACGCAGTATTTT. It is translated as CASRNPLAGVDTQYF.

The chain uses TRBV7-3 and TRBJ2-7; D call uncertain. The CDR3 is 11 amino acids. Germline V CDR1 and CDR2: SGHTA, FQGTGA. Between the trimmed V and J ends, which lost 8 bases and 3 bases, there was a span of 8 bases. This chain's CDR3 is CASGLGYEQYF. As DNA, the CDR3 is TGTGCCAGCGGGCTGGGCTACGAGCAGTACTTC. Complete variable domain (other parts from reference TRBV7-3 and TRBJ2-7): GAGVSQTPSNKVTEKGKYVELRCDPISGHTALYWYRQSLGQGPEFLIYFQGTGAADDSGLPNDRFFAVRPEGSVSTLKIQRTERGDSAVYLCASGLGYEQYFGPGTRLTVT.

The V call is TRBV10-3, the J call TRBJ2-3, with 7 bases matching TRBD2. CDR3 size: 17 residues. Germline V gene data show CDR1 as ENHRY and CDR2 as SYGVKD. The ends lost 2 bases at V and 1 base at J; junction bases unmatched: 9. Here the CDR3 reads CAISEGTAGEGTDTQYF. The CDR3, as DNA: TGTGCCATCAGTGAGGGGACGGCGGGAGAAGGCACAGATACGCAGTATTTT.

The CDR3 reads CASSGTENYEQYF. CDR3 nucleotide sequence: TGCGCCAGCAGTGGTACAGAGAACTACGAGCAGTACTTC. The chain combines TRBV10-1 with TRBJ2-7, with D hard to call. The CDR3 contains 13 residues. The germline V and J ends were trimmed by 4 bases and 3 bases, with 10 bases remaining between them. Looked up from germline, CDR1 is WNHNN and CDR2 is SYGVQD (reference sequence).

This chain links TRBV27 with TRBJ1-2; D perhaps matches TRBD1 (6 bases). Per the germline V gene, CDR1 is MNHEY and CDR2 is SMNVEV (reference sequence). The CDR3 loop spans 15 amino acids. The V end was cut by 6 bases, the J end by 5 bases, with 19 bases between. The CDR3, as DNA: TGTGCCAGCAGCGTACAGGGATGGGATTTGTATGGCTACACCTTC. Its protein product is CASSVQGWDLYGYTF.

The CDR3 DNA reads TGTGCCAGCAGCTTAGGATTTGGTCAGGGGGCCTACGAGCAGTACTTC. Its protein is CASSLGFGQGAYEQYF. The chain joins TRBV7-9 to TRBJ2-7; 7 positions match TRBD1. CDR1 is SEHNR and CDR2 is FQNEAQ in the germline V gene (reference sequence). The CDR3 consists of 16 residues. After removal of 1 base from V and 2 bases from J, the junction contained 8 bases not matched to a gene.

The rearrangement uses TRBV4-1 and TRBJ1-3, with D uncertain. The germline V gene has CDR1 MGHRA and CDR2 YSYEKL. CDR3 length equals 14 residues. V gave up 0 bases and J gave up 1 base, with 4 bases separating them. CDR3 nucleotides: TGCGCCAGCAGCCAAGAGAATTCTGGAAACACCATATATTTT. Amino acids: CASSQENSGNTIYF.

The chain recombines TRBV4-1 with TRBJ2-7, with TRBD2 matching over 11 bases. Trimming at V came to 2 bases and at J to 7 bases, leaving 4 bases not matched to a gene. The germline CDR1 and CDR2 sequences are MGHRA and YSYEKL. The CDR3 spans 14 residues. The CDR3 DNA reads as TGCGCCAGCAGCCAACAACTAGCGGGGGTTGAGCAGTACTTC. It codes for CASSQQLAGVEQYF.

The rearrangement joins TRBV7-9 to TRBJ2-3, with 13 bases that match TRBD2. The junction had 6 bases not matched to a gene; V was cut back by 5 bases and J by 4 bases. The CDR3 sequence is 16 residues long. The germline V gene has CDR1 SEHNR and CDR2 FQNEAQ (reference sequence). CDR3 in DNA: TGTGCCAGCAGCGTAACTAGCGGGAGGGCCCCAGATACGCAGTATTTT. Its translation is CASSVTSGRAPDTQYF.

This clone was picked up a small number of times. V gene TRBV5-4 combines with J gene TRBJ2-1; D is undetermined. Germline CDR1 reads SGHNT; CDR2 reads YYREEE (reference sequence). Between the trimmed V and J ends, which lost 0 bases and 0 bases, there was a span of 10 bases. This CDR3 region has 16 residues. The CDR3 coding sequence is TGTGCCAGCAGCTTGGAGCCAGGCAGCTCCTACAATGAGCAGTTCTTC. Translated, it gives CASSLEPGSSYNEQFF.

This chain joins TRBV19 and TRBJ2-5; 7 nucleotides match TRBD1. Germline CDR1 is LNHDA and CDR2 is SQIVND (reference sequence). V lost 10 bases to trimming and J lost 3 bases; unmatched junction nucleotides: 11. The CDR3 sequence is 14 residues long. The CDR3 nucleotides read TGTGCCACCCGACAGGGCCGCCGTGAAGAGACCCAGTACTTC. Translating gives CATRQGRREETQYF.

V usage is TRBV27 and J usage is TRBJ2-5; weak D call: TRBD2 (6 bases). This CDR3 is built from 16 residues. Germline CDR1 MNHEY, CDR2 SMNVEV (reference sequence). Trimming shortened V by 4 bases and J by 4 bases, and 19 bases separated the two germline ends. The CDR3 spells CASSSQQTSTSETQYF. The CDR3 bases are TGTGCCAGCAGTTCCCAACAGACTAGTACCTCAGAGACCCAGTACTTC.

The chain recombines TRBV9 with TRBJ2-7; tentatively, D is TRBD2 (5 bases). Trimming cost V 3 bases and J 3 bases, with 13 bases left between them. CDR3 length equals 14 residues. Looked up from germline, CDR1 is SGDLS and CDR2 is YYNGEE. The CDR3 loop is CASSAERTHYEQYF. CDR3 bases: TGTGCCAGCAGCGCGGAGCGGACGCACTACGAGCAGTACTTC.

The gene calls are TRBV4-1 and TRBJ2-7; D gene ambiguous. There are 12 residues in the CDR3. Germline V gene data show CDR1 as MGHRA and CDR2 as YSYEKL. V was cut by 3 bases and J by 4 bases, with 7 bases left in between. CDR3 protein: CASSQMGYEQYF. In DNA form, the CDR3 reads TGCGCCAGCAGCCAGATGGGATACGAGCAGTACTTC.

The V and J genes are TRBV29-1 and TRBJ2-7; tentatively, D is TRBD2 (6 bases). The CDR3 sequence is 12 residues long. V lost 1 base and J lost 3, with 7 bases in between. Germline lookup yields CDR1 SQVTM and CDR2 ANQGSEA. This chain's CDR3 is CSVEGGDYEQYF. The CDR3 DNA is TGCAGCGTTGAAGGCGGGGACTACGAGCAGTACTTC.

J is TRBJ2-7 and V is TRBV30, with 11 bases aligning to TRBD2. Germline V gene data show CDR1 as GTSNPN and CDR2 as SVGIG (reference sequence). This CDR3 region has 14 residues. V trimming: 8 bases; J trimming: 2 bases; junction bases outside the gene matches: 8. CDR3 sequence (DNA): TGTGCCAGCATTGGACTAGCGGGCGCCTACGAGCAGTACTTC. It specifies CASIGLAGAYEQYF.